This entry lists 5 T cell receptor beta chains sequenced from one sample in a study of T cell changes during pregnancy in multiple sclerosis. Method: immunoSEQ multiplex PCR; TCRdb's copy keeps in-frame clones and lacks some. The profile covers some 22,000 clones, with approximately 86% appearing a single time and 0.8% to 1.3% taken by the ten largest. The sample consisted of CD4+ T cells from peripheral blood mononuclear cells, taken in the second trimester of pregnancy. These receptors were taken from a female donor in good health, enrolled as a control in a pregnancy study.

CDR3 bases: TGCAGCGTTCGGGATTACAATGAGCAGTTCTTC. Translating gives CSVRDYNEQFF. The rearrangement links TRBV29-1 to TRBJ2-1, with D possibly being TRBD2 (5 bases). Germline CDR1 SQVTM, CDR2 ANQGSEA. The CDR3 totals 11 residues. The V end was cut by 5 bases, the J end by 4 bases, with 6 bases between.

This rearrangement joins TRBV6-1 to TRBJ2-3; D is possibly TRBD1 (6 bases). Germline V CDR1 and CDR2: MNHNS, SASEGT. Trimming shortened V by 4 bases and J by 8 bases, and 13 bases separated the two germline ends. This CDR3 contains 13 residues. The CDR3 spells CASSGQAVGTQYF. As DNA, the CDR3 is TGTGCCAGCAGTGGACAGGCTGTGGGTACGCAGTATTTT.

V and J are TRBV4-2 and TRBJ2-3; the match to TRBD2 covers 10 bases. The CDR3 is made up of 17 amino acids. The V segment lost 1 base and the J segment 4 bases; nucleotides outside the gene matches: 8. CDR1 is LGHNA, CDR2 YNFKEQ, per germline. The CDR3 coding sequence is TGTGCCAGCAGCCAAGGTGTAGCAGCGGGAGGGGCAGATACGCAGTATTTT. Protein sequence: CASSQGVAAGGADTQYF.

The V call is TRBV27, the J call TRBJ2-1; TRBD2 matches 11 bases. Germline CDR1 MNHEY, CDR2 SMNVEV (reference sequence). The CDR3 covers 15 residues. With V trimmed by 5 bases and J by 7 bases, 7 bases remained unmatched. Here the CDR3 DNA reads TGTGCCAGCAGTACTAATAGCGGGAGGGGGAATGAGCAGTTCTTC. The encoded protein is CASSTNSGRGNEQFF.

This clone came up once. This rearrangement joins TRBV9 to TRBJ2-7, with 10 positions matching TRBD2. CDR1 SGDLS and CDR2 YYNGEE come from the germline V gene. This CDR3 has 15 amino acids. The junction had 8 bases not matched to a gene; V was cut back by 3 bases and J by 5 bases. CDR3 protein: CASSETSGYVDEQYF. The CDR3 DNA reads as TGTGCCAGCAGCGAGACTAGCGGGTATGTCGACGAGCAGTACTTC.